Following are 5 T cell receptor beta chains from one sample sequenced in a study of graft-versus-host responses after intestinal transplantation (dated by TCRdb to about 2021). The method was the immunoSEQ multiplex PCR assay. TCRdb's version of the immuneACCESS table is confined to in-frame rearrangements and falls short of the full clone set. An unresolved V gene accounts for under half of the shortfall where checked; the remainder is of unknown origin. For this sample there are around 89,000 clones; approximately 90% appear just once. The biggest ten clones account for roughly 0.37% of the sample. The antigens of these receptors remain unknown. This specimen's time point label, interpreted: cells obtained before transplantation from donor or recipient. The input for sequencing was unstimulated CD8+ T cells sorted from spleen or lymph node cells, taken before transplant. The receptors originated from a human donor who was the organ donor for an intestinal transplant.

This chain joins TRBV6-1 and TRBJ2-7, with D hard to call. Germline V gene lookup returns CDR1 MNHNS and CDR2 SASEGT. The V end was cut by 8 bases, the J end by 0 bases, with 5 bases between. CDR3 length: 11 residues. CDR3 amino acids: CASGPSYEQYF. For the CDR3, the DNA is TGTGCCAGCGGCCCCTCCTACGAGCAGTACTTC.

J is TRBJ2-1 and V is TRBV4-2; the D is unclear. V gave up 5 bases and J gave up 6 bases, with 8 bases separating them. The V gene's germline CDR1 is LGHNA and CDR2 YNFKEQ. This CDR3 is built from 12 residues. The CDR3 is CASSLYSNEQFF. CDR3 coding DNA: TGTGCCAGCAGCTTATACAGCAATGAGCAGTTCTTC.

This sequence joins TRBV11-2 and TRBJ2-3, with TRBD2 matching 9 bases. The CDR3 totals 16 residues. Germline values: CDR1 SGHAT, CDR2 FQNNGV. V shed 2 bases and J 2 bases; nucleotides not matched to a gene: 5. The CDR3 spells CASSLLSGGPTDTQYF. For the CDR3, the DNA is TGTGCCAGCAGCTTACTTAGCGGGGGCCCCACAGATACGCAGTATTTT. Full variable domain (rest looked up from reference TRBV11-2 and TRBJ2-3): EAGVAQSPRYKIIEKRQSVAFWCNPISGHATLYWYQQILGQGPKLLIQFQNNGVVDDSQLPKDRFSAERLKGVDSTLKIQPAKLEDSAVYLCASSLLSGGPTDTQYFGPGTRLTVL.

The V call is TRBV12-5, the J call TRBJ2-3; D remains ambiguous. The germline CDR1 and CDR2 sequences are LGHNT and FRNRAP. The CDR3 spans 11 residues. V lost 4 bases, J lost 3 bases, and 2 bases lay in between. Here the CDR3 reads CASGSTDTQYF. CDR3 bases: TGTGCTAGTGGTTCTACAGATACGCAGTATTTT.

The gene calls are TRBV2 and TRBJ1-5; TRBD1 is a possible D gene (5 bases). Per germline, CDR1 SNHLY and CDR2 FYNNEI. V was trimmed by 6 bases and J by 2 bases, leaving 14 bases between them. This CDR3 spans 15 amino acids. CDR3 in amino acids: CASRGGELGNQPQHF. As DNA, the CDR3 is TGTGCCAGCAGGGGGGGAGAGCTTGGCAATCAGCCCCAGCATTTT.